The T cell receptor beta chain under discussion was sequenced for a study of early T cells in non-severe SARS-CoV-2 infection. In its sample, this clonotype was seen many times. TCRdb reprocessed the 5' RACE reads with MiXCR, giving one entry per CDR3 protein. The sample has about 27,000 distinct CDR3 sequences; about 5% are singletons. Germline values: CDR1 DFQATT, CDR2 SNEGSKA (reference sequence). There are 14 residues in the CDR3. The V end was cut by 1 base, the J end by 1 base, with 10 bases between. The source material was whole blood. The gene calls are TRBV20-1 and TRBJ2-5; tentatively, D is TRBD1 or TRBD2 (5 bases each). This receptor was obtained from an adult who was a healthcare worker with PCR-confirmed SARS-CoV-2 infection or an uninfected control (not recorded which). The CDR3 bases are TGCAGTGCTAGAGTTGGTGGGGGCCAAGAGACCCAGTACTTC. As protein: CSARVGGGQETQYF.